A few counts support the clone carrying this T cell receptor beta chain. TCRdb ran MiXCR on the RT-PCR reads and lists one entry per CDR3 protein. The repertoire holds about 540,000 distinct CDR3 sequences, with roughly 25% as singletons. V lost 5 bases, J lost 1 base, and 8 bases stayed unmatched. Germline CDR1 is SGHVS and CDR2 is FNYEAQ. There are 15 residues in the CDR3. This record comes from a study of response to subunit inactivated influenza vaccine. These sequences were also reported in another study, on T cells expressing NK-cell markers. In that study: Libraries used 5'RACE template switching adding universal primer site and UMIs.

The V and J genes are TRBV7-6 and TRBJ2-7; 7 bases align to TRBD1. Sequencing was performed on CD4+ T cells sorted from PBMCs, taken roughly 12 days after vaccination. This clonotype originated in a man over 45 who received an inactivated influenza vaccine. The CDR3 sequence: CASSLYKGASYEQYF. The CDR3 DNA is TGTGCCAGCAGCCTGTACAAGGGGGCATCCTACGAGCAGTACTTC.